This T cell receptor (beta chain) derives from a study of graft-versus-host responses after intestinal transplantation. A note on this clone: What it binds is not known.

CDR3 length: 14 residues. J lost 5 bases, V lost 3 bases, and 4 bases had no gene match. Germline V gene lookup returns CDR1 SGHTA and CDR2 FQGTGA. Generated by immunoSEQ multiplex PCR, the TCRdb table keeps only in-frame clones and is missing some. The table includes 99,000 or so clones, roughly 87% detected once. The study, taken as a whole, reports: Those patients showing graft-donor T cell macrochimerism displayed high graft-versus-host to host-versus-graft clonal ratios in allografts. GvH clones appeared in recipient marrow, some first in ileum or blood.

The source was unstimulated CD4+ T cells sorted from spleen or lymph node cells, collected before intestinal transplant. The genes are TRBV7-3 and TRBJ2-7; TRBD2 matches 10 bases. This clonotype was sampled from a human donor who received an intestinal transplant. The CDR3 is CASSLSSGSNEQYF. DNA of the CDR3: TGTGCCAGCAGCTTGTCTAGCGGGAGCAACGAGCAGTACTTC.